Below are 32 T cell receptor beta chains sequenced from a single sample in a study of blood T cell repertoires in COVID-19. The protocol was immunoSEQ multiplex PCR, while the TCRdb copy is restricted to in-frame clones and leaves out a portion. This repertoire shows just over 90,000 clones, roughly nine tenths found once; its top ten account for roughly 1.5%. Sequenced material: peripheral blood. The receptors originated from a human donor with active COVID-19. The donor label of this sample is uncertain.

The rearrangement links TRBV29-1 to TRBJ2-7; 8 nucleotides match TRBD2. CDR3 length: 13 amino acids. The trim removed 2 bases at V and 6 bases at J, leaving 6 bases unmatched. Germline CDR1 reads SQVTM; CDR2 reads ANQGSEA. CDR3 coding DNA: TGCAGCGTTGAACCGGGACTAGGAATCGAGCAGTACTTC. This sequence encodes CSVEPGLGIEQYF.

The V call is TRBV19, the J call TRBJ2-1; 15 bases are a match to TRBD2. CDR1 and CDR2 (germline): LNHDA, SQIVND (reference sequence). This CDR3 contains 19 residues. V shed 2 bases, J shed 2 bases, and the junction held 7 bases outside the gene matches. As DNA, the CDR3 is TGTGCCAGTAGTATATCCCCAGGGACTAGCGGGGGGCCCTACAATGAGCAGTTCTTC. It translates to CASSISPGTSGGPYNEQFF.

A remark on this clone: One end of the junction does not line up with germline, which may come from a read error. CDR3 protein: CASSLAGYNSPLHF. In DNA, the CDR3 is TGTGCCAGCAGCTTAGCCGGGTATAACTCACCCCTCCACTTT. This sequence joins TRBV13 and TRBJ1-6, with D uncertain. Germline values: CDR1 PRHDT, CDR2 FYEKMQ (reference sequence). The CDR3 consists of 14 residues.

This clone was counted a single time. The chain uses TRBV11-2 and TRBJ2-5; D gene unclear. This CDR3 has 12 residues. The V end lost 3 bases, the J end lost 4 bases, and 6 bases lay between the germline ends. CDR1 is SGHAT and CDR2 is FQNNGV in the germline V gene. The DNA for the CDR3 is TGTGCCAGCAGCTTCCCTAGAGAGACCCAGTACTTC. Translation gives CASSFPRETQYF.

This chain joins TRBV6-2 or TRBV6-3 and TRBJ2-1; 8 nucleotides align to TRBD1. The CDR3 has 16 amino acids. Unmatched junction bases numbered 5, after V lost 0 bases and J lost 4 bases. Germline V gene lookup returns CDR1 MNHEY and CDR2 SVGEGT. This chain's CDR3 is CASSYSQGAVYNEQFF. CDR3 bases: TGTGCCAGCAGTTACTCGCAGGGGGCGGTGTACAATGAGCAGTTCTTC.

This clone was observed a single time. This chain joins TRBV19 and TRBJ2-1; 9 bases match TRBD1. CDR1 LNHDA and CDR2 SQIVND come from the germline V gene (reference sequence). The CDR3 contains 13 residues. J gave up 8 bases and V 4 bases, and 3 bases lay outside the gene matches. The CDR3 is CASSTGTGYEQFF. CDR3 DNA: TGTGCCAGTAGTACGGGGACAGGGTATGAGCAGTTCTTC.

The V and J genes are TRBV4-3 and TRBJ1-4, with TRBD1 identical over 8 bases. Germline loops: CDR1 LGHNA, CDR2 YSLEER. The CDR3 spans 19 residues. Unmatched junction bases numbered 9, after V lost 0 bases and J lost 0 bases. CDR3 DNA: TGCGCCAGCAGCCAAGATGGGGGGACAGGAAGAGCAACTAATGAAAAACTGTTTTTT. This sequence encodes CASSQDGGTGRATNEKLFF.

The V gene is TRBV7-8, the J gene TRBJ2-7; the D gene is possibly TRBD2 (6 bases). Germline V gene lookup returns CDR1 SGHVS and CDR2 FQNEAQ. The CDR3 is 15 amino acids. The V and J ends lost 5 bases and 3 bases respectively, with 17 bases between them. As DNA, the CDR3 is TGTGCCAGCAGCCCACGCGGACTAATGGGCTACGAGCAGTACTTC. Encoded protein: CASSPRGLMGYEQYF.

The gene calls are TRBV7-2 and TRBJ1-2; 10 bases align to TRBD1. V trimming: 5 bases; J trimming: 7 bases; junction bases outside the gene matches: 7. Germline CDR1 reads SGHTA; CDR2 reads FQGNSA. This CDR3 is built from 14 residues. The CDR3 sequence: CASSLGQGEGGYTF. As DNA, the CDR3 is TGTGCCAGCAGCCTAGGACAGGGGGAAGGTGGCTACACCTTC.

DNA of the CDR3: TGCGCCAGCAGCATAACAGGGGGCGCTGCGGGGGGCCGAGAGCAGTTCTTC. Residues: CASSITGGAAGGREQFF. The chain combines TRBV5-1 with TRBJ2-1; D possibly corresponds to TRBD1 (9 bases). Trimming took 4 bases from V and 10 from J, leaving 27 bases between them. Germline CDR1 reads SGHRS; CDR2 reads YFSETQ. This CDR3 is 17 amino acids long.

The chain combines TRBV5-5 with TRBJ2-3; TRBD2 matches at 10 bases. This CDR3 has 16 residues. Losses at the gene ends were 4 bases for V and 6 bases for J; bases not matched to a gene: 11. Germline V gene sequence: CDR1 SGHKS, CDR2 YYEKEE (reference sequence). Written as DNA, the CDR3 is TGTGCCAGCAGCCTGGGACTAGCGAGGGGGGAGGATACGCAGTATTTT. It yields the protein CASSLGLARGEDTQYF.

This clone was seen only once. The chain links TRBV7-9 to TRBJ1-2; D is uncertain. The CDR3 loop spans 16 amino acids. V was trimmed by 5 bases and J by 3 bases, leaving 19 bases between them. Germline V lookup: CDR1 SEHNR, CDR2 FQNEAQ (reference sequence). CDR3 residues: CASSPRLGGADYGYTF. The CDR3 bases are TGTGCCAGCAGCCCCCGGCTAGGAGGAGCGGACTATGGCTACACCTTC.

The genes are TRBV5-6 and TRBJ1-4; D unclear. Per the germline V gene, CDR1 is SGHDT and CDR2 is YYEEEE. The V end was cut by 3 bases, the J end by 0 bases, with 18 bases between. CDR3 length equals 18 residues. The CDR3, as DNA: TGTGCCAGCAGCTCTACCACAAGGAGAACTGCAACTAATGAAAAACTGTTTTTT. Translated: CASSSTTRRTATNEKLFF.

The gene calls are TRBV7-9 and TRBJ1-1; 8 bases are a match to TRBD1. V dropped 5 bases and J dropped 0; count of bases not matched to a gene: 5. The length of the CDR3 is 15 residues. Per the germline V gene, CDR1 is SEHNR and CDR2 is FQNEAQ (reference sequence). CDR3 protein: CASSPKTGVNTEAFF. CDR3 coding DNA: TGTGCCAGCAGCCCGAAGACAGGGGTGAACACTGAAGCTTTCTTT.

The chain joins TRBV5-4 to TRBJ1-2, with 8 nucleotides matching TRBD1. After removal of 6 bases from V and 4 bases from J, the junction contained 8 bases not matched to a gene. CDR1 and CDR2 (germline): SGHNT, YYREEE (reference sequence). CDR3 size: 14 residues. CDR3: CASTGTGLSYGYTF. The CDR3 coding sequence is TGTGCCAGCACCGGGACAGGTCTGAGCTATGGCTACACCTTC.

This chain connects TRBV2 to TRBJ2-7; 8 positions match TRBD1. Germline CDR1 is SNHLY and CDR2 is FYNNEI. This CDR3 has 14 amino acids. V lost 6 bases and J lost 5; bases outside the gene matches: 9. The DNA of the CDR3 is TGTGCCAGCAGACCCGGGACAGGCGACCACGAGCAGTACTTC. Residues: CASRPGTGDHEQYF.

This chain joins TRBV5-5 and TRBJ2-1; 14 nucleotides line up with TRBD2. The V gene end was trimmed by 0 bases and the J gene end by 9 bases; junction bases not matched to a gene: 2. Per the germline V gene, CDR1 is SGHKS and CDR2 is YYEKEE (reference sequence). This CDR3 region has 15 residues. The DNA of the CDR3 is TGTGCCAGCAGCTTGGGGACTAGCGGGGGGATTGAGCAGTTCTTC. This encodes CASSLGTSGGIEQFF.

V and J are TRBV11-3 and TRBJ2-1; TRBD1 agrees at 8 bases. The CDR3 is made up of 15 amino acids. V gave up 5 bases and J gave up 2 bases; unmatched junction bases: 5. In germline, CDR1 is SGHNT, CDR2 YENEEA. CDR3 sequence: CASSLGQGTYNEQFF. The DNA of the CDR3 is TGTGCCAGCAGCCTCGGACAGGGCACCTACAATGAGCAGTTCTTC. The entire variable domain, with the rest obtained from reference TRBV11-3 and TRBJ2-1, is as follows: EAGVVQSPRYKIIEKKQPVAFWCNPISGHNTLYWYLQNLGQGPELLIRYENEEAVDDSQLPKDRFSAERLKGVDSTLKIQPAELGDSAVYLCASSLGQGTYNEQFFGPGTRLTVL.

The chain recombines TRBV27 with TRBJ1-3, with D tentatively TRBD1 (6 bases). CDR3 length equals 15 residues. V lost 5 bases and J lost 2, with 13 bases in between. CDR1 and CDR2 (germline): MNHEY, SMNVEV (reference sequence). CDR3 DNA sequence: TGTGCCAGCAGTCAACAAACAGGGACTGGAAACACCATATATTTT. It translates to CASSQQTGTGNTIYF.

The genes are TRBV7-8 and TRBJ2-5, with 13 bases that match TRBD2. This CDR3 contains 16 residues. Germline loops: CDR1 SGHVS, CDR2 FQNEAQ. V lost 5 bases, J lost 4 bases, and 7 bases stayed unmatched. CDR3 bases: TGTGCCAGCAGCCTCAGACTAGCGGGGGGTCGAGAGACCCAGTACTTC. It yields the protein CASSLRLAGGRETQYF.

The CDR3 bases are TGTGCCAGCCAACTAGAGATGAACACTGAAGCTTTCTTT. Residues: CASQLEMNTEAFF. The V call is TRBV12-3 or TRBV12-4, the J call TRBJ1-1; D unclear. The CDR3 sequence is 13 residues long. V lost 8 bases and J 0 bases, leaving 10 bases between the germline ends.

The chain couples TRBV4-2 to TRBJ2-3; D possibly corresponds to TRBD2 (7 bases). V dropped 2 bases and J dropped 2 bases, with 14 bases sitting between them. This CDR3 has 16 amino acids. The germline V gene has CDR1 LGHNA and CDR2 YNFKEQ. In DNA form, the CDR3 reads TGTGCCAGCAGCCAATCCCGGGGGGCACTCACAGATACGCAGTATTTT. This translates into CASSQSRGALTDTQYF.

The CDR3 region has the DNA TGTGCCAGCAGCTTAGTAGGCGGGGGGAGTTCCGAGACCCAGTACTTC. It specifies CASSLVGGGSSETQYF. This chain joins TRBV7-2 and TRBJ2-5; 8 positions agree with TRBD2. From germline, CDR1 is SGHTA and CDR2 FQGNSA. The CDR3 consists of 16 residues. J lost 5 bases, V lost 1 base, and 9 bases had no gene match.

This sequence joins TRBV27 and TRBJ2-6, with D possibly matching TRBD2 (5 bases). The CDR3 loop spans 16 amino acids. Trimming shortened V by 2 bases and J by 0 bases, and 8 bases separated the two germline ends. Germline CDR1 MNHEY, CDR2 SMNVEV (reference sequence). The CDR3 DNA sequence: TGTGCCAGCAGTTTAAACGGGGTCTCTGGGGCCAACGTCCTGACTTTC. This sequence encodes CASSLNGVSGANVLTF.

The rearrangement uses TRBV5-4 and TRBJ2-5; no reliable D call. Germline CDR1 SGHNT, CDR2 YYREEE (reference sequence). The CDR3 covers 13 residues. Between the trimmed V and J ends, which lost 1 base and 3 bases, there was a span of 7 bases. The CDR3 reads CASSLWQEETQYF. CDR3 sequence (DNA): TGTGCCAGCAGCTTGTGGCAGGAAGAGACCCAGTACTTC. Drawing the rest from reference TRBV5-4 and TRBJ2-5, the complete variable domain is ETGVTQSPTHLIKTRGQQVTLRCSSQSGHNTVSWYQQALGQGPQFIFQYYREEENGRGNFPPRFSGLQFPNYSSELNVNALELDDSALYLCASSLWQEETQYFGPGTRLLVL.

The chain employs TRBV27 and TRBJ2-7, with 10 positions matching TRBD1. Germline V gene sequence: CDR1 MNHEY, CDR2 SMNVEV (reference sequence). The CDR3 has 15 amino acids. J lost 3 bases, V lost 2 bases, and 4 bases had no gene match. The CDR3: CASSLGTGVFYEQYF. CDR3 DNA: TGTGCCAGCAGTTTAGGGACAGGGGTCTTCTACGAGCAGTACTTC.

The V and J genes are TRBV14 and TRBJ2-1; possibly TRBD1 for D (6 bases). Per the germline V gene, CDR1 is SGHDN and CDR2 is FVKESK. The V and J ends lost 0 bases and 12 bases respectively, with 15 bases between them. This CDR3 spans 14 amino acids. CDR3 nucleotide sequence: TGTGCCAGCAGCCAAGAGGCAGGGGTTTCAGTGCAGTTCTTC. Its protein product is CASSQEAGVSVQFF.

This clone was seen a few times. V gene TRBV27 combines with J gene TRBJ1-6, with a tentative D call TRBD1 (6 bases). The V end lost 5 bases, the J end lost 7 bases, and 15 bases lay between the germline ends. The CDR3 extends over 15 amino acids. Germline V gene lookup returns CDR1 MNHEY and CDR2 SMNVEV (reference sequence). CDR3 sequence: CASSPLTGGNSPLHF. The CDR3 DNA follows: TGTGCCAGCAGTCCACTGACGGGGGGCAATTCACCCCTCCACTTT.

The chain links TRBV6-5 to TRBJ1-2; D remains unclear. V was shortened by 0 bases and J by 4 bases, with 12 bases between the two germline ends. The CDR3 is 15 amino acids. CDR1 and CDR2 from the germline V gene are MNHEY and SVGAGI. CDR3: CASSYSNRRGYGYTF. In DNA, the CDR3 is TGTGCCAGCAGTTACTCGAATCGTCGGGGCTATGGCTACACCTTC.

In its sample, this clone was seen once. The chain links TRBV9 to TRBJ1-1; 8 bases are a match to TRBD1. The CDR3 covers 13 residues. V shed 4 bases, J shed 5 bases, and the junction held 4 bases outside the gene matches. Germline V gene lookup returns CDR1 SGDLS and CDR2 YYNGEE. Here the CDR3 reads CASSPTGGTEAFF. The CDR3 coding sequence is TGTGCCAGCAGCCCAACAGGGGGGACTGAAGCTTTCTTT.

The chain uses TRBV6-5 and TRBJ2-1; 7 nucleotides agree with TRBD1. The CDR3 totals 12 residues. The V segment lost 6 bases and the J segment 8 bases; nucleotides outside the gene matches: 4. Germline CDR1 and CDR2: MNHEY and SVGAGI. The CDR3 DNA sequence: TGTGCCAGCAGCCGTACAGGGGATGAGCAGTTCTTC. Protein product: CASSRTGDEQFF.

The genes are TRBV6-2 or TRBV6-3 and TRBJ2-1, with 12 bases that match TRBD2. CDR1 is MNHEY, CDR2 SVGEGT, per germline. This CDR3 is built from 16 residues. V gave up 0 bases and J gave up 8 bases; unmatched junction bases: 5. The CDR3 reads CASSYSLAGGSDEQFF. The DNA for the CDR3 is TGTGCCAGCAGTTACTCTCTAGCGGGGGGGTCAGATGAGCAGTTCTTC.